The clone carrying this T cell receptor (beta chain) was observed a handful of times. The data were obtained in a study of beta chain features in type 1 diabetes. V lost 5 bases to trimming and J lost 9 bases; unmatched junction nucleotides: 3. Germline V gene lookup returns CDR1 SEHNR and CDR2 FQNEAQ (reference sequence). The CDR3 is 11 residues long. Every isolated RNA sample was fully reverse transcribed, so sequencing captured expressed TCRB transcripts. Produced via immunoSEQ multiplex PCR; TCRdb's table is partial and in-frame only. The sample has under 250,000 clones, about 14% seen once; the top ten hold 0.025% to 0.03%.

This clonotype was sampled from a woman aged 40 to 50 in good health. The material sequenced was naive CD4+ T cells from blood. The rearrangement uses TRBV7-9 and TRBJ2-7; TRBD1 matches 8 bases. Written as DNA, the CDR3 is TGTGCCAGCAGCCCCGGACAGGGGCAGTACTTC. Its protein is CASSPGQGQYF.